These 20 T cell receptor beta chains were sequenced from one sample in a study of T cells in Graves' hyperthyroidism and ophthalmopathy (dated by TCRdb to between 2018 and 2021). The library was produced with multiplex PCR. The sample was run on an Illumina HiSeq 2000. The TCR beta CDR3 regions were amplified from RNA transcripts. For the first round of RT-PCR on the TCR CDR3, the HTBI primer set was used together with the Qiagen OneStep RT-PCR kit. The raw public data were reprocessed by TCRdb itself: fastp quality trimming at Q25, MiXCR clonotype calling, in-frame beta chains only. Here each entry gathers all rows of one CDR3 protein and keeps the most common genes and DNA. Here the sample has roughly 840,000 distinct CDR3 sequences; around 38% occur a single time. 8.9% of the sample belongs to the ten largest clones. Sample: blood. The receptors were gathered from a man aged 18-30 years with Graves' hyperthyroidism.

This clonotype came up a few times. The rearrangement links TRBV20-1 to TRBJ2-5; tentatively, D is TRBD2 (7 bases). The CDR3 contains 15 residues. Germline CDR1 DFQATT, CDR2 SNEGSKA (reference sequence). V dropped 2 bases and J dropped 3 bases, with 16 bases sitting between them. DNA for the CDR3: TGCAGTGCTAGAATTCTCGGGGGGCTGGAAGAGACCCAGTACTTC. Residues: CSARILGGLEETQYF.

Of note for this clonotype: A junction end diverges from the germline sequence, so it may reflect a read error. The chain is built from TRBV4-1 and TRBJ1-2, with a weak D call TRBD1 (6 bases). This CDR3 has 16 residues. CDR1 MGHRA and CDR2 YSYEKL come from the germline V gene. CDR3 amino acids: CASSLVLRQDVYGYTF. The CDR3 DNA reads TGTGCCAGCAGCCTCGTCTTACGACAGGATGTCTATGGCTACACCTTC.

A few counts support this clonotype. This sequence joins TRBV5-4 and TRBJ1-5; D possibly corresponds to TRBD1 (6 bases). The germline CDR1 and CDR2 sequences are SGHNT and YYREEE (reference sequence). Trimming shortened V by 4 bases and J by 7 bases, and 21 bases separated the two germline ends. CDR3 length: 16 amino acids. The CDR3: CASSPVQGGRGQPQHF. The CDR3 bases are TGTGCCAGCAGCCCCGTACAGGGAGGGCGAGGCCAGCCCCAGCATTTT.

V usage is TRBV11-2 and J usage is TRBJ2-2, with 9 bases lining up with TRBD2. Germline lookup yields CDR1 SGHAT and CDR2 FQNNGV. This CDR3 is built from 14 residues. V was pared by 6 bases and J by 7 bases, with 6 bases of the junction left unmatched. CDR3 sequence reads: CASRRSGSDGELFF. The CDR3 nucleotides are TGTGCCAGCAGACGTAGCGGGAGTGACGGGGAGCTGTTTTTT.

In its sample, this clonotype was seen a few times. The chain couples TRBV7-2 to TRBJ1-4, with 7 bases fitting TRBD1. The J segment lost 2 bases and the V segment lost 5 bases, leaving 8 bases of the junction unmatched. CDR3 length: 16 residues. Germline-derived CDR1 and CDR2 are SGHTA and FQGNSA. CDR3 in amino acids: CASSPMTGRTNEKLFF. The CDR3 DNA reads as TGTGCCAGCAGCCCGATGACAGGGCGGACTAATGAAAAACTGTTTTTT.

The chain joins TRBV10-3 to TRBJ1-5, with D possibly TRBD1 on 6 matching bases. The V end was cut by 10 bases, the J end by 0 bases, with 10 bases between. Germline-derived CDR1 and CDR2 are ENHRY and SYGVKD. This CDR3 is built from 13 residues. The CDR3 loop is CASGQTSNQPQHF. CDR3 nucleotide sequence: TGTGCCAGTGGACAGACTAGCAATCAGCCCCAGCATTTT.

This clonotype was seen at least ten times. This chain links TRBV29-1 with TRBJ2-7; D may be TRBD2 (6 bases). The CDR3 covers 14 residues. Trimming cost V 5 bases and J 3 bases, with 17 bases left between them. In germline, CDR1 is SQVTM, CDR2 ANQGSEA. CDR3 DNA sequence: TGCAGCGTTTCCCCCTTGGGAGGAGGCTACGAGCAGTACTTC. Residues: CSVSPLGGGYEQYF.

Ten or more counts support this clonotype. This chain connects TRBV24-1 to TRBJ2-5; tentative D call: TRBD2 (5 bases). Germline V gives CDR1 KGHDR, CDR2 SFDVKD. CDR3 length equals 15 residues. V was trimmed by 3 bases and J by 1 base, leaving 11 bases between them. DNA for the CDR3: TGTGCCACCAGTGATGCAGCGGAGTCCCAAGAGACCCAGTACTTC. Residues: CATSDAAESQETQYF.

This clonotype was detected a few times. Written as DNA, the CDR3 is TGTGCCAGTTCCAGAGTTTCTGGTGAAAAACTGTTTTTT. Protein: CASSRVSGEKLFF. This chain joins TRBV9 and TRBJ1-4; D is ambiguous. V lost 8 bases and J lost 7, with 15 bases in between. Per the germline V gene, CDR1 is SGDLS and CDR2 is YYNGEE. CDR3 size: 13 residues.

This rearrangement joins TRBV2 to TRBJ1-5, with 8 bases lining up with TRBD1. V gave up 6 bases and J gave up 4 bases; unmatched junction bases: 5. The CDR3 length is 14 residues. Germline loops: CDR1 SNHLY, CDR2 FYNNEI. The CDR3, as DNA: TGTGCCAGCAGCACGGACAGGGCTAATCAGCCCCAGCATTTT. Its protein product is CASSTDRANQPQHF.

The table lists this clonotype with many counts. The chain employs TRBV14 and TRBJ1-5; D gene unclear. CDR3 length: 13 amino acids. Trimming took off 0 bases at V and 7 bases at J, with 7 bases between the two ends. Germline values: CDR1 SGHDN, CDR2 FVKESK. CDR3 sequence reads: CASSQDPRQPQHF. The CDR3 region has the DNA TGTGCCAGCAGCCAAGATCCGCGGCAGCCCCAGCATTTT.

The chain recombines TRBV7-2 with TRBJ2-7; possibly TRBD1 for D (6 bases). CDR3 length: 14 residues. Deletions cut 5 bases from V and 2 bases from J, with 13 bases between. CDR1 is SGHTA and CDR2 is FQGNSA in the germline V gene. This CDR3 reads CASSIQGNPYEQYF. Written as DNA, the CDR3 is TGTGCCAGCAGCATTCAGGGGAACCCCTACGAGCAGTACTTC.

This clonotype was found a few times. Mismatch with germline at one junction end may stem from a read error. The rearrangement uses TRBV4-1 and TRBJ2-6; 11 nucleotides agree with TRBD1. Germline V CDR1 and CDR2: MGHRA, YSYEKL. This CDR3 is built from 18 residues. CDR3 coding DNA: TGCGCCAGCAGTCAAGGACAGGGGGCTGGATCTGGGGCCAACGTCCTGACTTTC. This sequence encodes CASSQGQGAGSGANVLTF.

This clonotype was seen repeatedly, ten times or more. The chain uses TRBV29-1 and TRBJ2-7; TRBD2 might be the D (5 bases). Trimming cost V 4 bases and J 0 bases, with 13 bases left between them. Germline assignment: CDR1 SQVTM and CDR2 ANQGSEA. This CDR3 comprises 14 residues. The CDR3 bases are TGCAGCGTTGTTTCGGGAATAGACTCCTACGAGCAGTACTTC. Protein product: CSVVSGIDSYEQYF.

In this sample, this clonotype turned up many times. The chain links TRBV2 to TRBJ2-5; TRBD2 is a possible D gene (5 bases). The CDR3 spans 12 residues. Trimming took off 9 bases at V and 3 bases at J, with 11 bases between the two ends. Germline V gene sequence: CDR1 SNHLY, CDR2 FYNNEI. CDR3 in DNA: TGTGCCAGGGCCGCAGCGGAAGAGACCCAGTACTTC. This sequence encodes CARAAAEETQYF.

This clonotype was counted between two and nine times. This chain links TRBV7-2 with TRBJ2-7; 8 bases align to TRBD2. CDR3 length equals 17 residues. J gave up 6 bases and V 3 bases, and 16 bases lay outside the gene matches. The germline V gene encodes CDR1 SGHTA and CDR2 FQGNSA. CDR3 DNA sequence: TGTGCCAGCAGCTTCTACCTCCGGGTGGCGAGCGGGAGCGAGCAGTACTTC. It encodes CASSFYLRVASGSEQYF.

This chain joins TRBV4-1 and TRBJ1-6; perhaps TRBD1 as D (5 bases). This CDR3 comprises 16 residues. Looked up from germline, CDR1 is MGHRA and CDR2 is YSYEKL. V was cut by 4 bases and J by 7 bases, with 17 bases left in between. The CDR3 DNA reads as TGCGCCAGCAGCCCGCAGGGTCAGGGACCCAATTCACCCCTCCACTTT. Translation gives CASSPQGQGPNSPLHF.

This clonotype was observed once. J is TRBJ2-7 and V is TRBV7-9; D may be TRBD2 (5 bases). Looked up from germline, CDR1 is SEHNR and CDR2 is FQNEAQ (reference sequence). The V gene lost 2 bases and the J gene lost 7 bases, with 18 bases spanning the gap. This CDR3 is built from 15 residues. The CDR3 sequence is CASSLWRSRGGEQYF. CDR3 DNA: TGTGCCAGCAGCTTATGGAGGAGTCGGGGTGGGGAGCAGTACTTC.

The V gene is TRBV5-6, the J gene TRBJ1-6, with 10 nucleotides matching TRBD1. With 4 bases clipped from V and 6 bases from J, the junction kept 7 bases outside the gene matches. This CDR3 is 16 amino acids long. Germline V gives CDR1 SGHDT, CDR2 YYEEEE. The CDR3 coding sequence is TGTGCCAGCAGCCCGAGGGACAGGGGCCCTAATTCACCCCTCCACTTT. Its protein is CASSPRDRGPNSPLHF.

Many counts were recorded for this clonotype. The chain has TRBV2 and TRBJ2-5; D perhaps matches TRBD2 (6 bases). V was pared by 11 bases and J by 5 bases, with 9 bases between. This CDR3 has 10 residues. Germline CDR1 is SNHLY and CDR2 is FYNNEI. CDR3 in amino acids: CAYRGETQYF. The CDR3 DNA is TGTGCCTACCGGGGGGAGACCCAGTACTTC.